This T cell receptor beta chain originates from a study of T and B cells in COVID-19 patients. Study in general: Of approximately 19 active-infection patients, approximately 12 were critically ill with mechanical ventilation or extracorporeal membrane oxygenation.

Multiplex PCR with BIOMED2 TRB-A/B primer pools amplified TRB rearrangements. From the multiplex PCR reads, TCRdb called clonotypes with MiXCR, one entry per CDR3 protein. This table has 20,000 to 25,000 distinct CDR3 sequences, around 30% appearing once. Each TRB amplification used roughly 230-550 ng of genomic DNA from blood. V lost 0 bases and J 0 bases, leaving 12 bases between the germline ends. CDR3 length: 17 amino acids. Germline V gene lookup returns CDR1 MNHNS and CDR2 SASEGT. V usage is TRBV6-1 and J usage is TRBJ1-3; no firm D call. Sequenced sample: blood. The receptor's source is a human donor who had recovered from COVID-19. The CDR3 nucleotides read TGTGCCAGCAGTGAAGCGCACATCAGCGCCTCTGGAAACACCATATATTTT. Translation: CASSEAHISASGNTIYF.